The 8 T cell receptor beta chains in this list originate from one sample, sequenced in a study of T cells in Graves' hyperthyroidism and ophthalmopathy. The CDR3 regions of TCR beta were amplified from RNA transcripts. TCR CDR3 underwent first-round RT-PCR with the HTBI primer set. TCRdb re-analysed the multiplex PCR reads in MiXCR, keeping a single row per CDR3 protein. The sample holds some 500,000 distinct CDR3 sequences, about 16% seen once. Input material: blood. These TCRs come from a young woman with Graves' ophthalmopathy.

This clonotype was recorded a few times. V and J are TRBV10-3 and TRBJ2-3, with TRBD1 matching over 7 bases. This CDR3 contains 14 residues. Germline-derived CDR1 and CDR2 are ENHRY and SYGVKD. V lost 3 bases, J lost 5 bases, and 5 bases stayed unmatched. The CDR3 sequence: CAISESQGVDTQYF. In DNA form, the CDR3 reads TGTGCCATCAGTGAATCCCAGGGGGTAGATACGCAGTATTTT.

CDR3 coding DNA: TGTGCCAGCAGCGTAGAGGGATCTCGGAGCGAGCAGTACTTC. Protein sequence: CASSVEGSRSEQYF. The chain links TRBV9 to TRBJ2-7; D not resolved. Germline V gene lookup returns CDR1 SGDLS and CDR2 YYNGEE. The ends were cut back, 0 bases at V and 6 bases at J, with 13 bases in the middle. CDR3 length: 14 amino acids.

This clonotype was seen repeatedly, ten times or more. V and J are TRBV20-1 and TRBJ2-3; 8 bases match TRBD2. This CDR3 is built from 15 residues. Germline CDR1 and CDR2: DFQATT and SNEGSKA (reference sequence). V shed 1 base and J 1 base; nucleotides not matched to a gene: 4. The CDR3 region has the DNA TGCAGTGCTAGAGTAGGGCGGGAGGGCACAGATACGCAGTATTTT. This encodes CSARVGREGTDTQYF.

This clonotype came up many times. V and J are TRBV7-2 and TRBJ2-3, with D perhaps matching TRBD2 (6 bases). This CDR3 has 16 amino acids. The V end lost 7 bases, the J end lost 2 bases, and 19 bases lay between the germline ends. The V gene's germline CDR1 is SGHTA and CDR2 FQGNSA. CDR3 sequence reads: CASTFSGGAATDTQYF. In nucleotides, the CDR3 is TGTGCCAGCACCTTCTCTGGCGGGGCAGCCACAGATACGCAGTATTTT. Full variable domain (rest looked up from reference TRBV7-2 and TRBJ2-3): GAGVSQSPSNKVTEKGKDVELRCDPISGHTALYWYRQSLGQGLEFLIYFQGNSAPDKSGLPSDRFSAERTGGSVSTLTIQRTQQEDSAVYLCASTFSGGAATDTQYFGPGTRLTVL.

The chain links TRBV7-2 to TRBJ2-5, with 10 bases that match TRBD2. The CDR3 totals 15 residues. Germline CDR1 reads SGHTA; CDR2 reads FQGNSA. V dropped 3 bases and J dropped 5; count of bases not matched to a gene: 6. DNA of the CDR3: TGTGCCAGCAGCTTCGAGACTAGCGGGTGGGAGACCCAGTACTTC. Translation gives CASSFETSGWETQYF.

V gene TRBV12-3 or TRBV12-4 combines with J gene TRBJ1-1; D not certain. V gave up 6 bases and J gave up 7 bases, with 21 bases separating them. This CDR3 contains 15 residues. This chain's CDR3 is CASSSGLRDGYEAFF. Here the CDR3 DNA reads TGTGCCAGCAGCTCTGGACTCCGAGACGGCTATGAAGCTTTCTTT.

The gene calls are TRBV6-2 or TRBV6-3 and TRBJ2-7; weak D call: TRBD2 (6 bases). Trimming cost V 4 bases and J 0 bases, with 13 bases left between them. The CDR3 spans 15 residues. Germline V lookup: CDR1 MNHEY, CDR2 SVGEGT. The CDR3 here is CASSSEEGTSYEQYF. CDR3 in DNA: TGTGCCAGCAGTTCTGAGGAGGGGACCTCCTACGAGCAGTACTTC.

This clonotype was detected a few times. The V call is TRBV5-1, the J call TRBJ2-1, with D unresolved. There are 13 residues in the CDR3. Germline-derived CDR1 and CDR2 are SGHRS and YFSETQ. V was shortened by 5 bases and J by 3 bases, with 9 bases between the two germline ends. Written as DNA, the CDR3 is TGCGCCAGCAGATACGACGGCTACAATGAGCAGTTCTTC. Encoded protein: CASRYDGYNEQFF.